This TCR beta chain was profiled in a study of early T cells in non-severe SARS-CoV-2 infection. Individual cDNA molecules were tagged with unique molecular identifiers, the study reported. Using its own MiXCR run on the 5' RACE reads, TCRdb lists one record per CDR3 protein. This table has some 96,000 distinct CDR3 sequences, under 15% appearing once. The CDR3 is 14 amino acids. CDR1 is MDHEN and CDR2 is SYDVKM in the germline V gene. Trimming took 5 bases from V and 3 from J; bases not matched to a gene: 1. This TCR was recovered from an adult who was a healthcare worker with PCR-confirmed SARS-CoV-2 infection or an uninfected control (not recorded which). Input material: whole blood. V and J are TRBV28 and TRBJ2-1; 10 nucleotides match TRBD2. DNA for the CDR3: TGTGCCAGCAGTACTAGCGGGAACTACAATGAGCAGTTCTTC. It specifies CASSTSGNYNEQFF.